The clone carrying this TCR beta chain has at least ten counts. Its specificity is unknown. RNA transcripts provided the source from which TCR beta CDR3 regions were amplified. With the HTBI primer set, the TCR CDR3 went through a first round of RT-PCR. TCRdb reprocessed the multiplex PCR reads via MiXCR and lists one record per CDR3 protein. Seen here are roughly 510,000 distinct CDR3 sequences, around 20% observed once, and the top ten hold around 27%. The entry originates in a study of T cells in Graves' hyperthyroidism and ophthalmopathy. Overall study results and limits: Ophthalmopathy was distinguished from stable hyperthyroidism by 13 V-J signatures.

Germline CDR1 and CDR2: SNHLY and FYNNEI. The CDR3 runs 15 residues. Trimming cost V 1 base and J 5 bases, with 12 bases left between them. Graves' hyperthyroidism was deemed stable absent ophthalmopathy progression within 18 months. The specimen was blood. The receptor's source is a young man with Graves' hyperthyroidism. This rearrangement joins TRBV2 to TRBJ1-5, with D maybe TRBD1 (5 bases). In DNA form, the CDR3 reads TGTGCCAGCAGTGAAGGCAGGGCTACCGATCAGCCCCAGCATTTT. Translating it yields CASSEGRATDQPQHF. Full variable domain (remainder filled in from reference TRBV2 and TRBJ1-5): EPEVTQTPSHQVTQMGQEVILRCVPISNHLYFYWYRQILGQKVEFLVSFYNNEISEKSEIFDDQFSVERPDGSNFTLKIRSTKLEDSAMYFCASSEGRATDQPQHFGDGTRLSIL.